These T cell receptor beta chains were read from a single sample in a study of identifying expanded T cells in peripheral blood. Assay: immunoSEQ multiplex PCR; the TCRdb copy retains only in-frame clones and omits some. The sample lists some 95,000 clones, nearly 90% occurring once. Sequenced sample: blood. These receptors all come from a person aged 18-70 years in good health. Each CDR3 is given with its conserved first and last residue. Fields, in order: V gene, J gene, clone size, D gene, CDR3 DNA, CDR3 protein. The D gene is left open where the match is weak. Clone size, where shown, is once, few, many, or a class for clones that have expanded.

TRBV4-2	TRBJ2-3	.	TRBD1	TGTGCCAGCAGCCATGGATTAGGGGGCGAGAGGACAGATACGCAGTATTTT	CASSHGLGGERTDTQYF
TRBV7-6	TRBJ1-4	.	TRBD1	TGTGCCAGCAGCCCGCGGACAGGGCGAAATGAAAAACTGTTTTTT	CASSPRTGRNEKLFF
TRBV15	TRBJ1-2	.	.	TGTGCCACCAGCAGAGCGAGGAACTATGGCTACACCTTC	CATSRARNYGYTF
TRBV27	TRBJ1-6	few	.	TGTGCCAGCAGTTTACTGGCGGCCGGGGGGTCCCTCCACTTT	CASSLLAAGGSLHF
TRBV11-2	TRBJ1-1	.	.	TGTGCCAGCAGCTTGAAGGACAGAGAAGCTTTCTTT	CASSLKDREAFF
TRBV19	TRBJ1-4	few	TRBD1	TGTGCCAGTAGTGGGGGATTCGGGACAGGTTACGAAAAACTGTTTTTT	CASSGGFGTGYEKLFF
TRBV4-1	TRBJ2-7	.	.	TGCGCCAGCAGCCCTGGGGAGGCTATCAGCTCCTACGAGCAGTACTTC	CASSPGEAISSYEQYF
TRBV5-6	TRBJ1-1	.	.	TGTGCCAGCAGCTTGGGAAGTGGGGGGTGGGACACTGAAGCTTTCTTT	CASSLGSGGWDTEAFF
TRBV14	TRBJ1-1	.	.	TGTGCCAGCAGCCCAGTGGTCAGCACTGAAGCTTTCTTT	CASSPVVSTEAFF
TRBV5-6	TRBJ1-2	.	TRBD1	TGTGCCAGCAGCCCGGACAGGGGCGGCTATGGCTACACCTTC	CASSPDRGGYGYTF
TRBV9	TRBJ2-1	.	TRBD1	TGTGCCAGCAGCGTCCGGACAGGGCTTCTAGAGCAGTTCTTC	CASSVRTGLLEQFF
TRBV6-5	TRBJ1-6	.	.	TGTGCCAGCAGTGATATGGGTAACAATTCACCCCTCCACTTT	CASSDMGNNSPLHF
TRBV5-1	TRBJ2-7	.	.	TGCGCCAGCAGCTCAAATGTGGGGGGCGAGCAGTACTTC	CASSSNVGGEQYF
TRBV27	TRBJ1-1	few	.	TGTGCCAGCAGTCCTCCCCGAGGGGTGGGCACTGAAGCTTTCTTT	CASSPPRGVGTEAFF
TRBV19	TRBJ1-1	.	.	TGTGCCAGTCAAGACAGACCGAACACTGAAGCTTTCTTT	CASQDRPNTEAFF
TRBV2	TRBJ1-6	.	TRBD1	TGTGCCAGCAGCTTCGAGAGGGGGCAGAATAGTTCACCCCTCCACTTT	CASSFERGQNSSPLHF
TRBV4-2	TRBJ1-2	.	.	TGTGCCAGCAGCCAAACAGGGTCCGCTAACTATGGCTACACCTTC	CASSQTGSANYGYTF
TRBV2	TRBJ2-2	.	TRBD2	TGTGCCAGCAGTAGTAGCGGGCGTACCACCGGGGAGCTGTTTTTT	CASSSSGRTTGELFF
TRBV28	TRBJ1-1	.	.	TGTGCCAGCAGTTTCCGACGGACCCTTGAAGCTTTCTTT	CASSFRRTLEAFF
TRBV5-1	TRBJ2-7	.	TRBD2	TGCGCCAGCAGCGGGGACTACTACGAGCAGTACTTC	CASSGDYYEQYF
TRBV7-9	TRBJ1-1	.	.	TGTGCCAGCAGCGGCCCCGGGACCACTGAAGCTTTCTTT	CASSGPGTTEAFF
TRBV19	TRBJ1-1	once	.	TGTGCCAGTAGTATTGGGCCACTCATAAGAGGACAGATGAACACTGAAGCTTTCTTT	CASSIGPLIRGQMNTEAFF
TRBV6-1	TRBJ1-5	.	TRBD1	TGTGCCAGCAGTGGACAGGGCTCCTATAGCAATCAGCCCCAGCATTTT	CASSGQGSYSNQPQHF
TRBV5-6	TRBJ2-5	.	.	TGTGCCAGCAGCTTGGAAGTGGGGGAAGAGACCCAGTACTTC	CASSLEVGEETQYF
TRBV2	TRBJ1-5	.	TRBD1	TGTGCCAGCAGTGAGGGGACAGGCTTAAATCAGCCCCAGCATTTT	CASSEGTGLNQPQHF
TRBV6-1	TRBJ1-2	.	TRBD1	TGTGCCAGCAGTGAAGGTGCAGGGACAGGGGTTGGCTACACCTTC	CASSEGAGTGVGYTF
TRBV19	TRBJ1-1	.	TRBD1	TGTGCCAGTAGTACGGACAGGGAAGGATCTGAAGCTTTCTTT	CASSTDREGSEAFF
TRBV11-3	TRBJ2-4	.	.	TGTGCCAGCAGCCCCCCGGTGGTGGGGCGGAACATTCAGTACTTC	CASSPPVVGRNIQYF
TRBV7-2	TRBJ2-5	.	.	TGTGCCAGCAGCTTAGGGGGGGTCCAAGAGACCCAGTACTTC	CASSLGGVQETQYF
TRBV30	TRBJ2-2	.	.	TGTGCCTGGAGTTCAGGGCCCGGGGAGCTGTTTTTT	CAWSSGPGELFF
TRBV9	TRBJ1-1	.	TRBD1	TGTGCCAGCAGCGGAAGTCGGGACAGCCGGAACACTGAAGCTTTCTTT	CASSGSRDSRNTEAFF
TRBV4-1	TRBJ2-3	.	TRBD2	TGCGCCAGCAGCCAAGTTAGACTAGCGGGGGCAGGGTTGACGGCAGATACGCAGTATTTT	CASSQVRLAGAGLTADTQYF
TRBV4-3	TRBJ2-7	.	.	TGCGCCAGCAGCCACCTACAGGGAAACGAGCAGTACTTC	CASSHLQGNEQYF
TRBV18	TRBJ2-1	.	TRBD2	TGTGCCAGCTCACTTGGACTAGCGGGGGGGCGCAATGAGCAGTTCTTC	CASSLGLAGGRNEQFF